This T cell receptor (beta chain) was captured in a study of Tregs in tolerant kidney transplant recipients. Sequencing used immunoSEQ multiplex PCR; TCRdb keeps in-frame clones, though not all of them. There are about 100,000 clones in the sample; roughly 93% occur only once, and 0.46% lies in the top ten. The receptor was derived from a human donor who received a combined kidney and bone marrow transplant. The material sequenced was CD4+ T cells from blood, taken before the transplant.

DNA for the CDR3: TGTGCCAGCAGCTTAGGGGACAGGGACTACGAGCAGTACTTC. Amino acid sequence: CASSLGDRDYEQYF. The chain joins TRBV7-6 to TRBJ2-5; 9 positions match TRBD1. The DNA end is more similar to TRBJ2-7, so the J call may be wrong. CDR1 is SGHVS, CDR2 FNYEAQ, per germline. This CDR3 spans 14 amino acids.